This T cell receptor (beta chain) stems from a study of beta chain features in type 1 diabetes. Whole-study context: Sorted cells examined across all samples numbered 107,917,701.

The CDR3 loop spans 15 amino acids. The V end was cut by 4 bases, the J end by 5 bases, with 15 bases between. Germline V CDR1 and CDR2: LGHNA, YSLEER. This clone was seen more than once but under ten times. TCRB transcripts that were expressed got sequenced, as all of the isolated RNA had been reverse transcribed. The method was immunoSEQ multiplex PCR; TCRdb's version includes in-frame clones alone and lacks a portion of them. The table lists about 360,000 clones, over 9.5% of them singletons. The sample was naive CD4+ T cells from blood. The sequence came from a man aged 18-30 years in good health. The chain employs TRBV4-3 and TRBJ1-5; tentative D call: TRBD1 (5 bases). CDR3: CASSLLPGRDQPQHF. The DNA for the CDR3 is TGCGCCAGCAGCCTCCTCCCAGGGAGGGATCAGCCCCAGCATTTT.